Presented here are 5 T cell receptor beta chains from one specimen sequenced in a study of blood T cell repertoires in COVID-19. The assay was immunoSEQ multiplex PCR, and TCRdb's table has in-frame clones only and misses some. The table lists roughly 73,000 clones, 85% to 90% of them singletons. Sequences were obtained from peripheral blood. The receptor set was obtained from an elderly man with acute or convalescent COVID-19.

The rearrangement joins TRBV3-1 (or the pseudogene TRBV3-2) to TRBJ1-1; D is undetermined. The CDR3 extends over 15 amino acids. CDR1 LGHDT and CDR2 YNNKEL come from the germline V gene (reference sequence). The ends were cut back, 7 bases at V and 2 bases at J, with 17 bases in the middle. This chain's CDR3 is CASTQTRLTNTEAFF. In DNA form, the CDR3 reads TGTGCCAGCACCCAGACACGGCTGACCAACACTGAAGCTTTCTTT.

The DNA for the CDR3 is TGTGCCAGCAGCGCGGACTGGGGAGAAAAACTGTTTTTT. Its translation: CASSADWGEKLFF. The chain is built from TRBV7-2 and TRBJ1-4; D is ambiguous. Trimming shortened V by 5 bases and J by 8 bases, and 12 bases separated the two germline ends. The germline V gene encodes CDR1 SGHTA and CDR2 FQGNSA. The CDR3 runs 13 residues.

In its sample, this clone was seen once. The rearrangement uses TRBV5-6 and TRBJ1-3; maybe TRBD1 (6 bases). The CDR3 covers 13 residues. The germline V gene has CDR1 SGHDT and CDR2 YYEEEE. V shed 3 bases and J shed 5 bases, with 9 bases lying between them. The CDR3 protein is CASSWDTRNTIYF. The CDR3 coding sequence is TGTGCCAGCAGCTGGGACACCAGAAACACCATATATTTT.

The V and J genes are TRBV24-1 and TRBJ1-5; TRBD1 agrees at 8 bases. The germline V gene has CDR1 KGHDR and CDR2 SFDVKD. Trimming took 7 bases from V and 3 from J; bases not matched to a gene: 7. The CDR3 extends over 15 amino acids. This CDR3 is CATRGQGISNQPQHF. CDR3 DNA sequence: TGTGCCACCAGAGGACAGGGAATTTCCAATCAGCCCCAGCATTTT.

The V call is TRBV5-1, the J call TRBJ1-1; D gene uncertain. There are 15 residues in the CDR3. CDR1 is SGHRS, CDR2 YFSETQ, per germline. The V end was cut by 4 bases, the J end by 0 bases, with 13 bases between. DNA of the CDR3: TGCGCCAGCAGCCCCACCGTTAGAGTGAACACTGAAGCTTTCTTT. It yields the protein CASSPTVRVNTEAFF.